This T cell receptor (beta chain) was sequenced during a study of blood T cell repertoires in COVID-19. Study as a whole: PBMCs, B-cell-depleted T cells, or T cells provided the cDNA or gDNA that made up the material.

Method: immunoSEQ multiplex PCR; TCRdb's copy keeps in-frame clones and lacks some. The sample shows about 170,000 clones, 85% to 95% of them seen only once. The CDR3 contains 15 residues. CDR1 is LGHDT and CDR2 is YNNKEL in the germline V gene (reference sequence). The trim removed 1 base at V and 4 bases at J, leaving 5 bases unmatched. This receptor was taken from a woman between 50 and 59 years old with acute or convalescent COVID-19. The rearrangement links TRBV3-1 (or the pseudogene TRBV3-2) to TRBJ1-2, with 8 bases lining up with TRBD1. Input material: peripheral blood. As DNA, the CDR3 is TGTGCCAGCAGCCAAGGGTCAGGGGGCGGCTATGGCTACACCTTC. It specifies CASSQGSGGGYGYTF.